This T cell receptor beta chain was recovered during a study of blood T cell repertoires in COVID-19. This clone was recorded once. The CDR3 is 14 amino acids. In germline, CDR1 is KGHSH, CDR2 LQKENI. V was clipped by 2 bases and J by 3 bases, with 10 bases between them. In the original analysis: Estimation of nucleated cell counts was performed using reference gene primer amplification. The method was immunoSEQ multiplex PCR; TCRdb's version includes in-frame clones alone and lacks a portion of them. The V and J calls and clone size are taken from that table; D and trimming were inferred from the DNA. The sample has approximately 150,000 clones, about four fifths seen once.

This clonotype originated in a woman over 75 with COVID-19, enrolled during active disease. The chain links TRBV18 to TRBJ1-2, with D perhaps TRBD1 (6 bases). The sample consisted of peripheral blood. CDR3 residues: CASSPEQGYYGYTF. CDR3 nucleotide sequence: TGTGCCAGCTCACCAGAACAGGGCTACTATGGCTACACCTTC.